This T cell receptor beta chain came from a study of T-cell reconstitution after alpha-beta-depleted transplantation in children. Study outcomes and limitations: The authors attributed T-cell counts and diversity one year after transplant mostly to newly produced T cells.

The CDR3 length is 15 residues. The V gene end was trimmed by 4 bases and the J gene end by 7 bases; junction bases not matched to a gene: 7. Germline V CDR1 and CDR2: MNHEY, SVGEGT. A note on this clonotype: Its antigen is not identified.

Unique molecular identifiers were incorporated into the prepared TCRbeta library. TCRdb itself ran the PCR reads through MiXCR, one entry per CDR3 protein. Here the sample spans a few hundred thousand distinct CDR3 sequences, 7.5% to 9% being singletons. The sequence came from a female patient aged 2 to 10 who had a stem cell transplant for Fanconi anemia, so the T cells may come from the graft donor. This specimen consisted of peripheral blood, obtained 360 days after TCRalphabeta/CD19-depleted stem cell transplant. V usage is TRBV6-2 or TRBV6-3 and J usage is TRBJ1-6, with 7 bases aligning to TRBD1. The CDR3 region has the DNA TGTGCCAGCAGTTGGAGCAGGGGGTCGAATTCACCCCTCCACTTT. Translation: CASSWSRGSNSPLHF.